The T cell receptor (beta chain) under discussion was sequenced for a study of blood T cell repertoires in COVID-19. The protocol was immunoSEQ multiplex PCR, while the TCRdb copy is restricted to in-frame clones and leaves out a portion. The sample carries some 250,000 clones, around nine tenths recorded once. The clonotype was recovered from a middle-aged man who had recovered from COVID-19. Material: PBMCs or T cells enriched from blood (not recorded which).

The CDR3 sequence is CASRGGTDTQYF. The CDR3 DNA follows: TGTGCCAGCAGAGGGGGCACAGATACGCAGTATTTT. This sequence joins TRBV7-3 and TRBJ2-3; tentatively, D is TRBD1 (5 bases). The germline V and J ends were trimmed by 6 bases and 1 base, with 5 bases remaining between them. Germline V gene lookup returns CDR1 SGHTA and CDR2 FQGTGA. This CDR3 spans 12 amino acids.